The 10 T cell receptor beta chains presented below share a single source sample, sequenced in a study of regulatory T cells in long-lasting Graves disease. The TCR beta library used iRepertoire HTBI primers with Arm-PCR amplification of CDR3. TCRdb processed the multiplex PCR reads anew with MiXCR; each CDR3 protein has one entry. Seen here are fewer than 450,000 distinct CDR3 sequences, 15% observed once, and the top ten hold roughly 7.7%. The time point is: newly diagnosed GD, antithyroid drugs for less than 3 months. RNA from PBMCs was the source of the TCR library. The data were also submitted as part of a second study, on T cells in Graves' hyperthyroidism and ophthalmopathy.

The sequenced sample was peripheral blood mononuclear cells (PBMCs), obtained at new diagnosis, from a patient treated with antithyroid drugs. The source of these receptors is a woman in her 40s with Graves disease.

CDR3 in DNA: TGTGCCAGCAGTTCTTACAGGGGGCCGAGCTCCTACGAGCAGTACTTC. Its translation is CASSSYRGPSSYEQYF. This chain uses TRBV27 with TRBJ2-7; 9 bases line up with TRBD1. V gave up 4 bases and J gave up 0 bases; unmatched junction bases: 7. The CDR3 length is 16 residues. Per germline, CDR1 MNHEY and CDR2 SMNVEV (reference sequence).

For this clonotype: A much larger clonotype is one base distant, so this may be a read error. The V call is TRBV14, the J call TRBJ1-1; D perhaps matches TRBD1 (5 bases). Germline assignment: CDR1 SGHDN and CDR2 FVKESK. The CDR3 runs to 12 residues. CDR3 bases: TGTGCCAGCAGCCAGGAGGACACTGAAGTTTTCTTT. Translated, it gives CASSQEDTEVFF.

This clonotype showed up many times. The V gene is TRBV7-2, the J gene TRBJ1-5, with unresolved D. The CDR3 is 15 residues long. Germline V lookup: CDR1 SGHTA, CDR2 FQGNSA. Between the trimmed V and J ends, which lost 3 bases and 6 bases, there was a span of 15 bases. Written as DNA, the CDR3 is TGTGCCAGCAGCTTTTCTCTGGGCTCTAGTCAGCCCCAGCATTTT. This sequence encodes CASSFSLGSSQPQHF.

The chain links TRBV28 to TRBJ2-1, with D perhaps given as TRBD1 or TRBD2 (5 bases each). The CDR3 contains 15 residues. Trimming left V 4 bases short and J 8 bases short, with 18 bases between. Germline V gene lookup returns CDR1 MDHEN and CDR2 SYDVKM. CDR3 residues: CASSSQKGDVYEQFF. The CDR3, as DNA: TGTGCCAGCAGTTCACAGAAAGGGGACGTATATGAGCAGTTCTTC.

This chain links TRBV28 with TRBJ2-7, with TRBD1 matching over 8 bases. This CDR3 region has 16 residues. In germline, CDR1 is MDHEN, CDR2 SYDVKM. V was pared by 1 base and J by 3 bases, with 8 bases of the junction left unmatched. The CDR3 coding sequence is TGTGCCAGCAGTTTATCCGGACAGGGCGGCCTCTACGAGCAGTACTTC. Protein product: CASSLSGQGGLYEQYF.

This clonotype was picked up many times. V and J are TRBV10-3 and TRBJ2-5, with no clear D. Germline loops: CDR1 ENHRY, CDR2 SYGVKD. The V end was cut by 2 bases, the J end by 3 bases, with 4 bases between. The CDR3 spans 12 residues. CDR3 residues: CAISETKETQYF. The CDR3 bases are TGTGCCATCAGTGAGACTAAAGAGACCCAGTACTTC.

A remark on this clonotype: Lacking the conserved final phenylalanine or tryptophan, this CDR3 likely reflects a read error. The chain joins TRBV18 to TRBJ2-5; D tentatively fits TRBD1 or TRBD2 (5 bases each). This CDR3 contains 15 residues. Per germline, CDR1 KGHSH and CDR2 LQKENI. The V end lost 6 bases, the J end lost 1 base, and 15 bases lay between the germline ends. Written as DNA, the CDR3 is TGTGCCAGCTCCCCCGCATCCGGGACCCAAGAGACCCAGTACTTG. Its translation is CASSPASGTQETQYL.

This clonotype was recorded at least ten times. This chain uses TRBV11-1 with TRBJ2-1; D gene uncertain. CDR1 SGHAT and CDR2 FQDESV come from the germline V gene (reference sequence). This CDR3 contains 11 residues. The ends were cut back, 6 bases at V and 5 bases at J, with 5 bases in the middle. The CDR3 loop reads CASSRDNEQFF. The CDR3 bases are TGTGCCAGCAGTAGGGACAATGAGCAGTTCTTC. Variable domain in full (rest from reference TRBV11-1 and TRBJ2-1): EAEVAQSPRYKITEKSQAVAFWCDPISGHATLYWYRQILGQGPELLVQFQDESVVDDSQLPKDRFSAERLKGVDSTLKIQPAELGDSAMYLCASSRDNEQFFGPGTRLTVL.

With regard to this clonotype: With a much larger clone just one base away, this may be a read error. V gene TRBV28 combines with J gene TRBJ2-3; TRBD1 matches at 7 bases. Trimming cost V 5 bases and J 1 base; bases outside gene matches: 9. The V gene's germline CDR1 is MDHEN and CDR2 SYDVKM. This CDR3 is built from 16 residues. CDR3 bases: TGTGCCAGCAGTGGGGACAGACGATTCGGCACAGATACGCAGTATTTT. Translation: CASSGDRRFGTDTQYF.

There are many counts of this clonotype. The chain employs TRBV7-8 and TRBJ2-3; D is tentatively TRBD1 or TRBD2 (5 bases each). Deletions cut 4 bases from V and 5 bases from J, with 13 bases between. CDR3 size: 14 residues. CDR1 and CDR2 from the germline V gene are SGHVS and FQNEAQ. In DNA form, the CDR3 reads TGTGCCAGCAGCTCGGGGCAGTTGGGAGATACGCAGTATTTT. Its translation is CASSSGQLGDTQYF.